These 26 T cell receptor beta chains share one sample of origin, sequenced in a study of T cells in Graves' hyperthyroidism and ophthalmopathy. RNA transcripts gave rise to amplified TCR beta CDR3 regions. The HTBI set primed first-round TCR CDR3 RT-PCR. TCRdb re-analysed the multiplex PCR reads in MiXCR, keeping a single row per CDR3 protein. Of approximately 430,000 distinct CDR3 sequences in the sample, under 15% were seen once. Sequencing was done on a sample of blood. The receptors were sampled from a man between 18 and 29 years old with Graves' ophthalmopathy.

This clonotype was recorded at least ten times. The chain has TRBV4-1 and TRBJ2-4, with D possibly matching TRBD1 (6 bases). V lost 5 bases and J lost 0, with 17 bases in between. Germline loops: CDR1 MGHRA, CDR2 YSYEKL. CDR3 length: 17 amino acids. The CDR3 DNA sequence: TGCGCCAGCAGCACGGGACAAGGGTCAGGAGCCAAAAACATTCAGTACTTC. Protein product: CASSTGQGSGAKNIQYF.

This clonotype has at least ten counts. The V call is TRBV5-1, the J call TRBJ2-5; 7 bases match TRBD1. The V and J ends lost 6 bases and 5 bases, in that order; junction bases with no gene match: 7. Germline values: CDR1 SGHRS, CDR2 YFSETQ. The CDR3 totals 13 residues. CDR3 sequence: CASKLTGSETQYF. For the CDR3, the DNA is TGCGCCAGCAAATTGACAGGGTCGGAGACCCAGTACTTC.

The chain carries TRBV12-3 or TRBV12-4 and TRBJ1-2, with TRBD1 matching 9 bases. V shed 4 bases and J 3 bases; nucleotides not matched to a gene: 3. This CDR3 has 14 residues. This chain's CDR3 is CASSWGQGYYGYTF. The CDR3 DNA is TGTGCCAGCAGTTGGGGACAGGGCTACTATGGCTACACCTTC.

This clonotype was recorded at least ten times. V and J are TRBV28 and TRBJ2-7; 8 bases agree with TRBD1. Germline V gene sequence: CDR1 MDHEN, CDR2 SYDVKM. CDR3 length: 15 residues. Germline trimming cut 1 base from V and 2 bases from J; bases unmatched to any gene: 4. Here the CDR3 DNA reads TGTGCCAGCAGTTTATTCTACAGGGGGGCCTACGAGCAGTACTTC. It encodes CASSLFYRGAYEQYF.

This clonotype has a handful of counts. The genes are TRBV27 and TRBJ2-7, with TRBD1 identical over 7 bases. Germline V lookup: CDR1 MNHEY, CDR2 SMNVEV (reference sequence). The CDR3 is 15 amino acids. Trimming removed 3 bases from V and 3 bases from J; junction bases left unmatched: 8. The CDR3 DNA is TGTGCCAGCAGTTTTTACCGGGACAGCTTCTACGAGCAGTACTTC. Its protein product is CASSFYRDSFYEQYF.

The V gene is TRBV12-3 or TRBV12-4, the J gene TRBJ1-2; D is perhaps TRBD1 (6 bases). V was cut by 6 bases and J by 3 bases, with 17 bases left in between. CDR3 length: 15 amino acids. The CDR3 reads CASRGPTGLDYGYTF. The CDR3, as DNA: TGTGCCAGCAGGGGTCCCACAGGGTTGGACTATGGCTACACCTTC.

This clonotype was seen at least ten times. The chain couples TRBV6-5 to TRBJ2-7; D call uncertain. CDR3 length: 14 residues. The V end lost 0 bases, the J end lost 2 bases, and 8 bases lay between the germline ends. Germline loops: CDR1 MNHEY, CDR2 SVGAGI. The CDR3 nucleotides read TGTGCCAGCAGTTACTCTTCCCTGACCTACGAGCAGTACTTC. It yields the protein CASSYSSLTYEQYF.

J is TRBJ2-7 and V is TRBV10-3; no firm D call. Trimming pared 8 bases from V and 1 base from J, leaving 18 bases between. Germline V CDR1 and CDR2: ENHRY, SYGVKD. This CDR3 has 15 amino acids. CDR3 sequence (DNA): TGTGCCATCGGCGTTGGCGGCTTTCCTTCCTACGAGCAGTACTTC. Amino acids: CAIGVGGFPSYEQYF.

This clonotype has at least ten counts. The CDR3 nucleotides read TGTGCCAGCAGCCCCGACAAAGCTTCATACAATGAGCAGTTCTTC. Its translation is CASSPDKASYNEQFF. The rearrangement uses TRBV27 and TRBJ2-1; D unclear. Germline CDR1 reads MNHEY; CDR2 reads SMNVEV (reference sequence). Trimming removed 6 bases from V and 4 bases from J, with 16 bases in between. CDR3 length equals 15 residues.

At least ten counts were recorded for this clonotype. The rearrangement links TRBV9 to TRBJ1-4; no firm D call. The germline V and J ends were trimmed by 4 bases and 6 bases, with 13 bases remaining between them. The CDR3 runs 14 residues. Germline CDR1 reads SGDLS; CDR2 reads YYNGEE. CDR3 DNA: TGTGCCAGCAGCTCCCCCTCTGGGGATGAAAAACTGTTTTTT. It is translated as CASSSPSGDEKLFF. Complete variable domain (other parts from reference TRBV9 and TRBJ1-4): DSGVTQTPKHLITATGQRVTLRCSPRSGDLSVYWYQQSLDQGLQFLIQYYNGEERAKGNILERFSAQQFPDLHSELNLSSLELGDSALYFCASSSPSGDEKLFFGSGTQLSVL.

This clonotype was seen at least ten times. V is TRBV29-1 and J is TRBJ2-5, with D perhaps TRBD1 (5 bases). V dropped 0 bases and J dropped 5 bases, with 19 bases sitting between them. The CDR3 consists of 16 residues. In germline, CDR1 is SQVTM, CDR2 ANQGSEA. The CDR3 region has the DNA TGCAGCGTTGAAGATCAGGGCGGCCGGGCTGGGGAGACCCAGTACTTC. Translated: CSVEDQGGRAGETQYF. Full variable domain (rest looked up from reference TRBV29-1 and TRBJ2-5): SAVISQKPSRDICQRGTSLTIQCQVDSQVTMMFWYRQQPGQSLTLIATANQGSEATYESGFVIDKFPISRPNLTFSTLTVSNMSPEDSSIYLCSVEDQGGRAGETQYFGPGTRLLVL.

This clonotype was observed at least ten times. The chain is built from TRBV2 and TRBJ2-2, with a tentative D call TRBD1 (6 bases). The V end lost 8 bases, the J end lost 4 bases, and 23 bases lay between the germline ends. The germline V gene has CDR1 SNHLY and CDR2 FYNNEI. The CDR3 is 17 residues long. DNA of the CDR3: TGTGCCAGCGAGGGTCTAAGGGGCAGGGGAGCCACCGGGGAGCTGTTTTTT. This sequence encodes CASEGLRGRGATGELFF.

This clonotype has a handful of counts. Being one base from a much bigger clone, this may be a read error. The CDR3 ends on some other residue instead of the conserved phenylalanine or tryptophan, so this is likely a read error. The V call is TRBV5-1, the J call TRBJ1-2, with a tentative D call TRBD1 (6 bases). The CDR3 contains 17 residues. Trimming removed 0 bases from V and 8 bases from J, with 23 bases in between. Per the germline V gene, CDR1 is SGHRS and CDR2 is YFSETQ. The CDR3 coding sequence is TGCGCCAGCAGCTTGGTTTCAGGGACATCCTCTATGGTCGGCTACACCCTC. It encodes CASSLVSGTSSMVGYTL.

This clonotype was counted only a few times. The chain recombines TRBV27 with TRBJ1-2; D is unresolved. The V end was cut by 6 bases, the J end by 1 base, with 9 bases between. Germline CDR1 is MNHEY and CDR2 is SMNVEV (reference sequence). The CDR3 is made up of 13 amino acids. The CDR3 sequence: CASRPRDNYGYTF. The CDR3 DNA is TGTGCCAGCAGGCCGCGGGATAACTATGGCTACACCTTC.

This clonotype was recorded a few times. The CDR3 region is CASSIGDLSYEQYF. DNA for the CDR3: TGTGCCAGTAGTATTGGGGACCTCAGCTACGAGCAGTACTTC. The J gene is TRBJ2-7, the V gene TRBV19; the D call may be TRBD1 or TRBD2 (5 bases each). Germline loops: CDR1 LNHDA, CDR2 SQIVND (reference sequence). The CDR3 runs 14 residues. Trimming took off 3 bases at V and 3 bases at J, with 12 bases between the two ends.

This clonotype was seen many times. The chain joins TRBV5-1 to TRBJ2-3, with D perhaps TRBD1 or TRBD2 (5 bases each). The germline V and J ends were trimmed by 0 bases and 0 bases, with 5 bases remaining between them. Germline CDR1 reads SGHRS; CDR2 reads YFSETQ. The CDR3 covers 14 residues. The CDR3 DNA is TGCGCCAGCAGCTTGGGGGACAGCACAGATACGCAGTATTTT. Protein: CASSLGDSTDTQYF.

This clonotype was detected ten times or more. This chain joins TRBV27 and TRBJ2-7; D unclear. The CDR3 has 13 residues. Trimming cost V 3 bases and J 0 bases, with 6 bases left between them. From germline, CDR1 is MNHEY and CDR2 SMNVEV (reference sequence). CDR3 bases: TGTGCCAGCAGTTTTGAGAGCTCCTACGAGCAGTACTTC. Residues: CASSFESSYEQYF.

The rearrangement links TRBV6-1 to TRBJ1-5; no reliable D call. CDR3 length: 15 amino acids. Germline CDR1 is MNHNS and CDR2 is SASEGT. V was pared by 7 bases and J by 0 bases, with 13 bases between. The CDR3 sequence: CASKDGPYSNQPQHF. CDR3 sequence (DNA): TGTGCCAGCAAGGACGGCCCATATAGCAATCAGCCCCAGCATTTT.

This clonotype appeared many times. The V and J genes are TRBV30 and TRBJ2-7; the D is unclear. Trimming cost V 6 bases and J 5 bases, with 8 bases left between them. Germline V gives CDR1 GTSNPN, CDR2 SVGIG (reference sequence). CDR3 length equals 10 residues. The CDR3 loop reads CACGRNEQYF. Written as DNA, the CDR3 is TGTGCCTGCGGACGGAACGAGCAGTACTTC.

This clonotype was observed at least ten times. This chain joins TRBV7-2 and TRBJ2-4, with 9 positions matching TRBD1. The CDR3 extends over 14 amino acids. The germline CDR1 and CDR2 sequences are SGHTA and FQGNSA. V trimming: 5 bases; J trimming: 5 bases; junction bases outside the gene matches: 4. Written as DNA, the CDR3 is TGTGCCAGCAGCGGAGGACAGGGGCAAAACATTCAGTACTTC. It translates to CASSGGQGQNIQYF.

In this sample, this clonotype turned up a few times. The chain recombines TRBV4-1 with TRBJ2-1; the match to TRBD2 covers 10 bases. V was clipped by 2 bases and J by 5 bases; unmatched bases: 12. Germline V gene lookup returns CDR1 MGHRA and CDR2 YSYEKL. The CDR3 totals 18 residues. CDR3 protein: CASSQRHLASGGNNEQFF. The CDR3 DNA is TGCGCCAGCAGCCAACGGCATTTGGCTAGCGGGGGAAACAATGAGCAGTTCTTC.

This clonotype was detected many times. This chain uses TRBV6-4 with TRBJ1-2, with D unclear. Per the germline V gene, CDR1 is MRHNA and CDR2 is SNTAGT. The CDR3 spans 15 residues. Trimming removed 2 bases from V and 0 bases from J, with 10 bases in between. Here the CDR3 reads CASSDVDGSNYGYTF. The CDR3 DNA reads TGTGCCAGCAGTGACGTGGACGGATCTAACTATGGCTACACCTTC.

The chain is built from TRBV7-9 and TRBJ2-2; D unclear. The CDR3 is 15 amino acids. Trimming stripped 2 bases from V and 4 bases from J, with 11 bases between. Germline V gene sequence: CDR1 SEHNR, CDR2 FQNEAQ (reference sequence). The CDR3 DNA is TGTGCCAGCAGCTTAATCTATGCGACCACCGGGGAGCTGTTTTTT. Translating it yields CASSLIYATTGELFF.

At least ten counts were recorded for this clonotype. The chain's CDR3 is CASSQDFGRYTEAFF. CDR3 DNA sequence: TGCGCCAGCAGCCAAGATTTCGGGAGATACACTGAAGCTTTCTTT. The rearrangement joins TRBV4-1 to TRBJ1-1; D not certain. The ends were cut back, 0 bases at V and 3 bases at J, with 11 bases in the middle. Germline V gene data show CDR1 as MGHRA and CDR2 as YSYEKL. CDR3 length equals 15 residues.

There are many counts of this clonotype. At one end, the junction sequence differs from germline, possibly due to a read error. CDR3: CASSVQGAGELFF. For the CDR3, the DNA is TGTGCCAGCAGCGTCCAGGGTGCCGGGGAGCTGTTTTTT. The rearrangement links TRBV10-2 to TRBJ2-2; tentative D call: TRBD1 (5 bases). The CDR3 covers 13 residues. Germline values: CDR1 WSHSY, CDR2 SAAADI.

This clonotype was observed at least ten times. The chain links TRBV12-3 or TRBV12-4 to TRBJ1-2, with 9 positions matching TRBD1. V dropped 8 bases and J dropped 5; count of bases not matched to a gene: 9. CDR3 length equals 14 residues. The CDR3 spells CASEDRGWQYGYTF. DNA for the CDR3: TGTGCCAGCGAGGACAGGGGCTGGCAATATGGCTACACCTTC.